The source of this TCR beta chain is a study of T-cell memory formation after mild COVID-19. From the 5' RACE reads, TCRdb called clonotypes with MiXCR, one entry per CDR3 protein. The profile shows under 50,000 distinct CDR3 sequences, roughly a quarter of them singletons. On this clonotype itself: Its specificity is unknown.

Findings and caveats of the study: The study found balanced CD4/CD8 in clones contracting day 15 to 85 and a CD4+ lean in later expanders.

The CDR3 runs to 15 residues. With 3 bases clipped from V and 4 bases from J, the junction kept 6 bases outside the gene matches. Germline V gene data show CDR1 as SGDLS and CDR2 as YYNGEE. The specimen sequenced was PBMCs or a T cell subset sorted from them (not recorded which). The chain couples TRBV9 to TRBJ2-1; 8 bases fit TRBD2. The sequence was collected from a man aged 18 to 29 who had mild COVID-19 (a few samples of this study predate the infection). Cell type and time point are not known. The CDR3 sequence is CASSASGGSYNEQFF. The CDR3 DNA is TGTGCCAGCAGCGCTTCGGGGGGGTCTTACAATGAGCAGTTCTTC.